This T cell receptor (beta chain) was identified in a study of control samples from healthy donors and cancer patients (dated by TCRdb to 2020 to 2021). V drops 7 bases and J drops 1 base, leaving 10 bases in between. The CDR1 and CDR2 encoded by the germline V gene are SQVTM and ANQGSEA. The CDR3, from cysteine to phenylalanine, totals 12 residues. CDR3 DNA only is kept here, 36 bases in frame from base 1. Receptor amplification or capture employed the immunoSEQ multiplex PCR assay. TCRdb limited this immuneACCESS table to in-frame rearrangements with V and J called. A share of clones is missing; checked studies link under half to unresolved V genes, and the rest is unexplained. Within this sample are about 160,000 clones, with around 94% of them counted one time only. 14% of the sample is taken by the ten largest. A remark on this clone: The specificity of this receptor is unknown. Per-base qualities were not stored, and no clone one base away is much larger.

This receptor chain uses TRBV29-1 and TRBJ1-1, with the D segment identity uncertain. The sample consisted of PBMCs. The sequence was collected from a man aged 60-69 years with colorectal cancer. Here is the DNA: TGCAGCGAGAGGACTTCGAACACTGAAGCTTTCTTT. Its protein reads: CSERTSNTEAFF.